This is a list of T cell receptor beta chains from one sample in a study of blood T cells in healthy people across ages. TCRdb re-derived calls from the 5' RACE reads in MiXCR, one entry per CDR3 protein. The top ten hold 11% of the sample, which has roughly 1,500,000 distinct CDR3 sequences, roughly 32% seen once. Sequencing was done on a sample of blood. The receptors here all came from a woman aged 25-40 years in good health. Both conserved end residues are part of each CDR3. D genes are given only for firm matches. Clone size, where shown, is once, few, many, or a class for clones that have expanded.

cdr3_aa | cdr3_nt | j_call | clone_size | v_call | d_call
CASSLGRRIQLGNTIYF | TGTGCCAGCAGTCTGGGAAGGAGGATCCAGTTGGGAAACACCATATATTTT | TRBJ1-3 | . | TRBV28 | .
CSASRQGRTDTQYF | TGCAGTGCTAGCCGACAGGGGAGAACAGATACGCAGTATTTT | TRBJ2-3 | . | TRBV20-1 | TRBD1
CASSFALNREGHEQYF | TGTGCCAGCAGTTTTGCCTTGAACAGGGAGGGCCACGAGCAGTACTTC | TRBJ2-7 | once | TRBV27 | .
CASSLAAERQGASYEQYF | TGCGCCAGCAGCTTGGCCGCCGAGAGGCAGGGCGCCTCCTACGAGCAGTACTTC | TRBJ2-7 | . | TRBV5-1 | .
CSAIRRQGASKNIQYF | TGCAGTGCTATAAGGAGACAGGGGGCTTCCAAAAACATTCAGTACTTC | TRBJ2-4 | few | TRBV20-1 | TRBD1
CASSLQGANYMDGYTF | TGTGCCAGCAGCTTACAAGGGGCCAACTATATGGATGGCTACACCTTC | TRBJ1-2 | . | TRBV13 | .
CASSPGTPPTYNEQFF | TGCGCCAGCAGCCCCGGGACCCCCCCAACGTACAATGAGCAGTTCTTC | TRBJ2-1 | . | TRBV5-1 | .
CASSQDRVTDTQYF | TGTGCCAGCAGCCAGGACAGGGTGACAGATACGCAGTATTTT | TRBJ2-3 | many | TRBV7-2 | TRBD1
CASSLVRWGLSYEQYF | TGTGCCAGCAGCTTAGTCCGATGGGGACTATCCTACGAGCAGTACTTC | TRBJ2-7 | few | TRBV11-2 | TRBD2
CSARDRRLAGTDTQYF | TGCAGTGCTAGAGACCGGAGGCTAGCGGGCACAGATACGCAGTATTTT | TRBJ2-3 | few | TRBV20-1 | TRBD2
CASSWLAGETYNEQFF | TGTGCCAGCAGCTGGCTAGCGGGAGAGACCTACAATGAGCAGTTCTTC | TRBJ2-1 | . | TRBV7-6 | TRBD2
CASSLYLDSPLHF | TGTGCCAGCAGCTTATACTTGGATTCACCCCTCCACTTT | TRBJ1-6 | many | TRBV7-3 | .